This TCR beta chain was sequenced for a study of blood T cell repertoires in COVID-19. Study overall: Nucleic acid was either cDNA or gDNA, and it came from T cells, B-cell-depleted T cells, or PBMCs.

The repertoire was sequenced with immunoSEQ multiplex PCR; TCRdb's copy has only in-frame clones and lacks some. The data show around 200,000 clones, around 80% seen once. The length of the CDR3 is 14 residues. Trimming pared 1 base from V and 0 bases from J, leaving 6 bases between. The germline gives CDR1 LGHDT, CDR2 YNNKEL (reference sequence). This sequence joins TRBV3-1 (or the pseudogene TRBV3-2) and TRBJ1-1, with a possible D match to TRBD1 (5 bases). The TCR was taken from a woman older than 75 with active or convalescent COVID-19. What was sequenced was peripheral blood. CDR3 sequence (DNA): TGTGCCAGCAGCCAAGCAGGGCTGAACACTGAAGCTTTCTTT. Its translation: CASSQAGLNTEAFF.